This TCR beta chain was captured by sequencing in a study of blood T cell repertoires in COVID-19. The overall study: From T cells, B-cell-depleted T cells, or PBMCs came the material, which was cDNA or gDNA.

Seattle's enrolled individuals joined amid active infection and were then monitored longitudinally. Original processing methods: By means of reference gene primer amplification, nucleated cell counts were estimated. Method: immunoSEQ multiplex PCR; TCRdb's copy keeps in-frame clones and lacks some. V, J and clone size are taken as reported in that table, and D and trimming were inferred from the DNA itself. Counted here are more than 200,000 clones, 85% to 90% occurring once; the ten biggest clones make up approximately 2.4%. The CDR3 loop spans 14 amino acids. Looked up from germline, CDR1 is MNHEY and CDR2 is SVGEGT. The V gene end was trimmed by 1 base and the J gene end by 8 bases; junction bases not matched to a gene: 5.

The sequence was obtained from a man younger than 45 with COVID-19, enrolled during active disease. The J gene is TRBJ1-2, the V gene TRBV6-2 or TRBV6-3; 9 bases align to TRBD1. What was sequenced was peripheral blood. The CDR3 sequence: CASSYWPGQGGYTF. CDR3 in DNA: TGTGCCAGCAGTTACTGGCCGGGACAGGGAGGCTACACCTTC.